The 30 T cell receptor beta chains below were found in one sample sequenced in a study of T cell responses to AZD1222 COVID-19 vaccine. TCRdb's copy holds only in-frame clones and misses some; the assay was immunoSEQ multiplex PCR. The data hold roughly 120,000 clones, with roughly 84% observed a single time. The material sequenced was peripheral blood, taken on day 0 of AZD1222 vaccination. The receptors here all came from an adult in good health.

This chain uses TRBV5-1 with TRBJ1-6, with no clear D. Trimming stripped 3 bases from V and 13 bases from J, with 8 bases between. Germline V gives CDR1 SGHRS, CDR2 YFSETQ. This CDR3 is 11 amino acids long. CDR3 region: CASSSSGPLHF. CDR3 in DNA: TGCGCCAGCAGCTCCTCGGGGCCCCTCCACTTT.

This clone was seen more than once but under ten times. J is TRBJ1-1 and V is TRBV18; 8 bases are shared with TRBD1. The CDR3 is 14 residues long. V was pared by 3 bases and J by 3 bases, with 3 bases of the junction left unmatched. Germline V gene sequence: CDR1 KGHSH, CDR2 LQKENI. CDR3 nucleotide sequence: TGTGCCAGCTCACCTCAGGGGGCGGACACTGAAGCTTTCTTT. It yields the protein CASSPQGADTEAFF.

The DNA for the CDR3 is TGTGCCAGCAAGAGACAGGCCAGATCCCCAAGCTCCTACGAGCAGTACTTC. Translation: CASKRQARSPSSYEQYF. The V call is TRBV27, the J call TRBJ2-7; D may be TRBD1 (6 bases). The CDR3 is 17 amino acids. Between the trimmed V and J ends, which lost 7 bases and 0 bases, there was a span of 22 bases. The germline V gene has CDR1 MNHEY and CDR2 SMNVEV (reference sequence).

This clone is a singleton in its sample. The J gene is TRBJ2-2, the V gene TRBV30; 7 bases match TRBD1. The CDR3 extends over 14 amino acids. CDR1 is GTSNPN and CDR2 is SVGIG in the germline V gene (reference sequence). Unmatched junction bases numbered 6, after V lost 7 bases and J lost 1 base. In nucleotides, the CDR3 is TGTGCCTCCCCGGGACAGCGGAACACCGGGGAGCTGTTTTTT. Its protein product is CASPGQRNTGELFF.

This sequence joins TRBV28 and TRBJ1-4; D not certain. V was shortened by 5 bases and J by 4 bases, with 23 bases between the two germline ends. The germline gives CDR1 MDHEN, CDR2 SYDVKM. The CDR3 runs to 18 residues. CDR3: CASSPNRGRKRGNEKLFF. The CDR3 DNA is TGTGCCAGCAGTCCCAACCGCGGCAGGAAGCGGGGTAATGAAAAACTGTTTTTT.

This chain links TRBV9 with TRBJ2-2; D is undetermined. The V end was cut by 2 bases, the J end by 0 bases, with 8 bases between. The CDR3 totals 15 residues. Germline V gives CDR1 SGDLS, CDR2 YYNGEE. CDR3 amino acids: CASSVPGSNTGELFF. As DNA, the CDR3 is TGTGCCAGCAGCGTCCCAGGTTCGAACACCGGGGAGCTGTTTTTT.

J is TRBJ1-5 and V is TRBV7-9; D is undetermined. The germline CDR1 and CDR2 sequences are SEHNR and FQNEAQ (reference sequence). The V end was cut by 1 base, the J end by 7 bases, with 8 bases between. The CDR3 loop spans 13 amino acids. The CDR3 here is CASSLDGWQPQHF. The CDR3, as DNA: TGTGCCAGCAGCTTAGATGGTTGGCAGCCCCAGCATTTT.

The chain joins TRBV7-2 to TRBJ2-3, with D perhaps matching TRBD2 (7 bases). Trimming pared 5 bases from V and 11 bases from J, leaving 14 bases between. The CDR3 has 12 amino acids. CDR1 is SGHTA, CDR2 FQGNSA, per germline. The CDR3 DNA is TGTGCCAGCAGCCTTGAGAGGGGGGGGCAGTATTTT. Its protein product is CASSLERGGQYF.

The CDR3 is CASSILGGPAGGNTIYF. The CDR3 DNA follows: TGTGCCAGCAGTATACTCGGTGGGCCGGCGGGCGGAAACACCATATATTTT. The chain employs TRBV28 and TRBJ1-3; no definite D call. CDR1 is MDHEN, CDR2 SYDVKM, per germline. The CDR3 length is 17 residues. The V gene lost 5 bases and the J gene lost 4 bases, with 21 bases spanning the gap.

In this sample, this clone turned up a few times. This chain joins TRBV3-1 (or the pseudogene TRBV3-2) and TRBJ2-7; tentatively, D is TRBD2 (6 bases). This CDR3 has 17 residues. Per germline, CDR1 LGHDT and CDR2 YNNKEL (reference sequence). V was pared by 0 bases and J by 0 bases, with 15 bases between. Here the CDR3 DNA reads TGTGCCAGCAGCCAAGATTTGGAGGGGCCTAGCTCCTACGAGCAGTACTTC. It is translated as CASSQDLEGPSSYEQYF.

This chain links TRBV3-1 (or the pseudogene TRBV3-2) with TRBJ1-2; no firm D call. The germline V and J ends were trimmed by 2 bases and 7 bases, with 11 bases remaining between them. Germline CDR1 and CDR2: LGHDT and YNNKEL (reference sequence). There are 13 residues in the CDR3. CDR3 amino acids: CASSQIGSPGYTF. The CDR3 DNA follows: TGTGCCAGCAGCCAAATAGGGAGCCCTGGCTACACCTTC.

This clone is a singleton in its sample. The genes are TRBV6-4 and TRBJ2-2; D unresolved. This CDR3 contains 16 residues. CDR1 is MRHNA and CDR2 is SNTAGT in the germline V gene. Trimming took 6 bases from V and 7 from J, leaving 21 bases between them. The CDR3 sequence is CASREPVGSKGGELFF. The CDR3 region has the DNA TGTGCCAGCAGGGAACCTGTGGGGTCGAAAGGCGGGGAGCTGTTTTTT.

The rearrangement links TRBV4-3 to TRBJ2-3; D is undetermined. This CDR3 region has 13 residues. V lost 5 bases and J lost 4, with 10 bases in between. Germline lookup yields CDR1 LGHNA and CDR2 YSLEER. CDR3: CASSARTPDTQYF. CDR3 nucleotide sequence: TGCGCCAGCAGCGCCCGGACGCCAGATACGCAGTATTTT.

This chain links TRBV11-3 with TRBJ2-7; 11 positions match TRBD1. Germline-derived CDR1 and CDR2 are SGHNT and YENEEA. Trimming at V came to 5 bases and at J to 6 bases, leaving 15 bases not matched to a gene. The CDR3 totals 17 residues. CDR3 amino acids: CASSPLSDRGQSSEQYF. CDR3 DNA sequence: TGTGCCAGCAGCCCCCTTTCGGACAGGGGGCAATCTTCCGAGCAGTACTTC. Complete variable domain (other parts from reference TRBV11-3 and TRBJ2-7): EAGVVQSPRYKIIEKKQPVAFWCNPISGHNTLYWYLQNLGQGPELLIRYENEEAVDDSQLPKDRFSAERLKGVDSTLKIQPAELGDSAVYLCASSPLSDRGQSSEQYFGPGTRLTVT.

V and J are TRBV5-1 and TRBJ2-7; 9 nucleotides line up with TRBD1. The CDR3 contains 16 residues. Germline lookup yields CDR1 SGHRS and CDR2 YFSETQ. J was trimmed by 1 base and V by 4 bases; bases with no gene match: 9. In nucleotides, the CDR3 is TGCGCCAGCAGCCTAAGCACCGGGACAGGGTCCTACGAGCAGTACTTC. It encodes CASSLSTGTGSYEQYF.

This clone has a single count. The chain joins TRBV6-5 to TRBJ1-2; D ambiguous. Trimming removed 0 bases at V and 5 bases at J, with 4 bases between. This CDR3 comprises 12 residues. Germline assignment: CDR1 MNHEY and CDR2 SVGAGI. CDR3 DNA sequence: TGTGCCAGCAGTTACTCGGGATATGGCTACACCTTC. Its protein is CASSYSGYGYTF.

V and J are TRBV24-1 and TRBJ2-3, with D hard to call. The ends were cut back, 4 bases at V and 5 bases at J, with 15 bases in the middle. This CDR3 region has 15 residues. The germline V gene encodes CDR1 KGHDR and CDR2 SFDVKD. The CDR3 bases are TGTGCCACCAGTGACCCTGTCGGGCCGGGAGATACGCAGTATTTT. This sequence encodes CATSDPVGPGDTQYF.

The rearrangement joins TRBV11-3 to TRBJ1-4; 10 positions match TRBD1. The ends lost 2 bases at V and 7 bases at J; junction bases unmatched: 1. Germline loops: CDR1 SGHNT, CDR2 YENEEA. The CDR3 is 14 amino acids. The CDR3 loop is CASSLRTGGEKLFF. The CDR3 DNA reads as TGTGCCAGCAGCTTAAGGACAGGGGGTGAAAAACTGTTTTTT.

The rearrangement uses TRBV2 and TRBJ1-5, with TRBD1 matching over 8 bases. There are 15 residues in the CDR3. From germline, CDR1 is SNHLY and CDR2 FYNNEI. Trimming removed 7 bases from V and 0 bases from J; junction bases left unmatched: 5. CDR3 residues: CASKRQGNSNQPQHF. Written as DNA, the CDR3 is TGTGCCAGCAAACGACAGGGGAATAGCAATCAGCCCCAGCATTTT. The full variable domain, completed using reference TRBV2 and TRBJ1-5, is EPEVTQTPSHQVTQMGQEVILRCVPISNHLYFYWYRQILGQKVEFLVSFYNNEISEKSEIFDDQFSVERPDGSNFTLKIRSTKLEDSAMYFCASKRQGNSNQPQHFGDGTRLSIL.

The gene calls are TRBV11-3 and TRBJ2-7; 13 positions agree with TRBD2. This CDR3 spans 14 amino acids. The V gene end was trimmed by 5 bases and the J gene end by 3 bases; junction bases not matched to a gene: 1. The germline V gene has CDR1 SGHNT and CDR2 YENEEA. This CDR3 is CASSGTSGVYEQYF. In DNA, the CDR3 is TGTGCCAGCAGCGGGACTAGCGGGGTCTACGAGCAGTACTTC.

The gene calls are TRBV12-3 or TRBV12-4 and TRBJ1-4, with D unresolved. V dropped 3 bases and J dropped 8 bases, with 10 bases sitting between them. The CDR3 loop spans 13 amino acids. In nucleotides, the CDR3 is TGTGCCAGCAGTTTGTCAGTGGACGAAAAACTGTTTTTT. This codes for CASSLSVDEKLFF.

This clone was counted only a few times. The CDR3 loop is CASSALGEGNNSPLHF. CDR3 in DNA: TGTGCCAGCTCAGCCCTCGGGGAGGGGAATAATTCACCCCTCCACTTT. V is TRBV18 and J is TRBJ1-6, with a tentative D call TRBD1 (5 bases). This CDR3 spans 16 amino acids. Germline V CDR1 and CDR2: KGHSH, LQKENI. Trimming pared 5 bases from V and 5 bases from J, leaving 16 bases between. Looking up the rest from reference TRBV18 and TRBJ1-6 gives the full variable domain: NAGVMQNPRHLVRRRGQEARLRCSPMKGHSHVYWYRQLPEEGLKFMVYLQKENIIDESGMPKERFSAEFPKEGPSILRIQQVVRGDSAAYFCASSALGEGNNSPLHFGNGTRLTVT.

The table lists this clone with a few counts. The chain employs TRBV19 and TRBJ2-1; D unresolved. V lost 6 bases and J lost 7, with 7 bases in between. This CDR3 has 11 residues. CDR1 is LNHDA, CDR2 SQIVND, per germline (reference sequence). DNA of the CDR3: TGTGCCAGTAGAATGGGAAATGAGCAGTTCTTC. This sequence encodes CASRMGNEQFF.

A few counts support this clone. V is TRBV10-3 and J is TRBJ2-3; D may be TRBD2 (7 bases). This CDR3 is built from 18 residues. CDR1 is ENHRY, CDR2 SYGVKD, per germline. V was cut by 6 bases and J by 3 bases, with 25 bases left in between. For the CDR3, the DNA is TGTGCCATCAGCCTGAGGGGGAAGCGGGGCTCTCGGACAGATACGCAGTATTTT. Amino acid sequence: CAISLRGKRGSRTDTQYF.

In this sample, this clone turned up a few times. The V and J genes are TRBV19 and TRBJ1-2; D is undetermined. Germline CDR1 reads LNHDA; CDR2 reads SQIVND (reference sequence). Trimming removed 3 bases from V and 8 bases from J, with 10 bases in between. The CDR3 has 12 amino acids. For the CDR3, the DNA is TGTGCCAGTAGTATTCGAGACGACGGCTACACCTTC. Encoded protein: CASSIRDDGYTF.

This clone has just a few counts. This sequence joins TRBV28 and TRBJ1-1; 8 bases are shared with TRBD1. CDR3 length: 15 residues. Germline V CDR1 and CDR2: MDHEN, SYDVKM. The V segment lost 5 bases and the J segment 2 bases; nucleotides outside the gene matches: 7. The CDR3 bases are TGTGCCAGCAGTGCCCGACAGGGGCAAAACACTGAAGCTTTCTTT. It codes for CASSARQGQNTEAFF.

The rearrangement uses TRBV5-1 and TRBJ1-2, with D maybe TRBD1 (6 bases). Germline V lookup: CDR1 SGHRS, CDR2 YFSETQ. This CDR3 comprises 14 residues. Trimming removed 0 bases at V and 6 bases at J, with 12 bases between. CDR3 coding DNA: TGCGCCAGCAGCTTGGGCGGGGGGCTGAATGGCTACACCTTC. This translates into CASSLGGGLNGYTF.

The CDR3 is CASSQDWGHLNTEAFF. DNA of the CDR3: TGTGCCAGCAGCCAAGATTGGGGACACCTGAACACTGAAGCTTTCTTT. V is TRBV14 and J is TRBJ1-1, with a possible D match to TRBD1 (6 bases). V was trimmed by 0 bases and J by 0 bases, leaving 11 bases between them. The CDR3 contains 16 residues. In germline, CDR1 is SGHDN, CDR2 FVKESK.

The chain carries TRBV20-1 and TRBJ2-3; D ambiguous. The germline V gene has CDR1 DFQATT and CDR2 SNEGSKA (reference sequence). V lost 5 bases and J 5 bases, leaving 8 bases between the germline ends. The CDR3 runs to 11 residues. CDR3 sequence reads: CSAAPLDTQYF. CDR3 DNA: TGCAGTGCTGCCCCTCTAGATACGCAGTATTTT.

The chain is built from TRBV6-4 and TRBJ1-2; D is unclear. The CDR3 is made up of 16 amino acids. Germline CDR1 and CDR2: MRHNA and SNTAGT. With 2 bases removed from V and 0 bases from J, the gap between germline ends came to 13 bases. The CDR3 bases are TGTGCCAGCAGTGACACCCCGGGCGGAGCTAACTATGGCTACACCTTC. Translation: CASSDTPGGANYGYTF.